The sequence of this T cell receptor (beta chain) was determined in a study of identical twins. Points on this clonotype: The antigen is not known.

V was pared by 8 bases and J by 5 bases, with 14 bases between. This CDR3 region has 13 residues. CDR1 is MNHEY, CDR2 SMNVEV, per germline (reference sequence). TCRdb itself ran the 5' RACE reads through MiXCR, one entry per CDR3 protein. The table includes around 570,000 distinct CDR3 sequences, more than 9% detected once. Whole-study results and caveats: The authors drew conclusions from cross-sectional statistical analysis rather than following the same donors.

Every donor was a healthy Caucasian. Separately, the same data were catalogued under a study of yellow fever vaccine responses in identical twins. Per that paper: Each twin's T cell response to the vaccine was reported to look partly convergent and partly personalized.

Input material: PBMCs. The chain is built from TRBV27 and TRBJ2-3, with D hard to call. The TCR was taken from a woman younger than 35 in good health. The CDR3 DNA sequence: TGTGCCAGCCGGCCCCTTGGGCTAGATACGCAGTATTTT. Translation gives CASRPLGLDTQYF.